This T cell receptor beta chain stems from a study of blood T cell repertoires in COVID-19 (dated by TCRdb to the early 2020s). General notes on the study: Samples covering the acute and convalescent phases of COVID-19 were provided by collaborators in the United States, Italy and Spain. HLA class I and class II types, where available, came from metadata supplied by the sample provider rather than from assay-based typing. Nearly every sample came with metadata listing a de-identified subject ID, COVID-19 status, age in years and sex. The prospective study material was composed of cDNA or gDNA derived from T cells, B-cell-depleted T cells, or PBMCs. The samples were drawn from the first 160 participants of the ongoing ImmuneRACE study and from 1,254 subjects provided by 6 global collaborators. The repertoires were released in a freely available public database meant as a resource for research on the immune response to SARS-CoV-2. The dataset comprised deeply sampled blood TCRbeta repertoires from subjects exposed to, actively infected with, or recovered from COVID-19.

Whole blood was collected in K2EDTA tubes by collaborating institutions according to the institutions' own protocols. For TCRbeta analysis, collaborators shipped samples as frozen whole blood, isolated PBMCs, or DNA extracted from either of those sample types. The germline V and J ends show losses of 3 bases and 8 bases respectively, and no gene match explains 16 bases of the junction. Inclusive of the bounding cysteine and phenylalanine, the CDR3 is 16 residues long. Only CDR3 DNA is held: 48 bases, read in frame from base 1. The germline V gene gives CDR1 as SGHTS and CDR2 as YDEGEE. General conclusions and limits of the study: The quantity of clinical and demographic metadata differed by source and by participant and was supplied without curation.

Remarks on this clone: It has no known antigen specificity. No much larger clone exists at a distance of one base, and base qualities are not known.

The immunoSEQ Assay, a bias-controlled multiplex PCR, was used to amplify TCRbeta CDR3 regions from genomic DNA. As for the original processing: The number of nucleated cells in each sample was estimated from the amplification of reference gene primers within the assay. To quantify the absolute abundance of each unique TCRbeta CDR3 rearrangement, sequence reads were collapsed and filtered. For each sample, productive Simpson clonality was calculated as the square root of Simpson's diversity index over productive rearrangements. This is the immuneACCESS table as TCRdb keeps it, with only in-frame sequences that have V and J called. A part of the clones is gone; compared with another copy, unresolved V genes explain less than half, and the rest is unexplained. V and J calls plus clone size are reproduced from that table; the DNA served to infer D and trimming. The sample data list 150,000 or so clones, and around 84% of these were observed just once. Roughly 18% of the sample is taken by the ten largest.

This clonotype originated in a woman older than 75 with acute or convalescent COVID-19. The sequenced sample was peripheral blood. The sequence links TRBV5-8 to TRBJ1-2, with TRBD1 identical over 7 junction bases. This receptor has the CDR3 CASSWGQWGFGRGYTF. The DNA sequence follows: TGTGCCAGCAGCTGGGGACAGTGGGGTTTCGGCAGGGGCTACACCTTC.